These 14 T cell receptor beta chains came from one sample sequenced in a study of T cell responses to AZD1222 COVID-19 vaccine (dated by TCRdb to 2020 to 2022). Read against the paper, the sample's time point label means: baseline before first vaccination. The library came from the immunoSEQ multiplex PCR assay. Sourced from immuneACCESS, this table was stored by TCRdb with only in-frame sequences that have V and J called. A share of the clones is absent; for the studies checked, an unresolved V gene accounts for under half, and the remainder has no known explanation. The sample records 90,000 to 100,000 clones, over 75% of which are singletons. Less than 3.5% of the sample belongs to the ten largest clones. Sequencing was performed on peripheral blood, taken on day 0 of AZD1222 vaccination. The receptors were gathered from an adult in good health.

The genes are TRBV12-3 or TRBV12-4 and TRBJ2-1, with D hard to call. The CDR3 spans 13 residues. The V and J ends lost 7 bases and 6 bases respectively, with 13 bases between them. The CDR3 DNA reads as TGTGCCAGCAACCCACCCGGCCTCAATGAGCAGTTCTTC. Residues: CASNPPGLNEQFF.

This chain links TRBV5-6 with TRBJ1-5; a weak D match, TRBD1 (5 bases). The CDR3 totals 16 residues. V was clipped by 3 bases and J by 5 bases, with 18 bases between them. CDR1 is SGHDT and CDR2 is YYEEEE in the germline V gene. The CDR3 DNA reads TGTGCCAGCAGCTCCCGGGGCGGCCCTCAGGATCAGCCCCAGCATTTT. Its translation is CASSSRGGPQDQPQHF. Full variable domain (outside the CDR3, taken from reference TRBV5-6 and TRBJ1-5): DAGVTQSPTHLIKTRGQQVTLRCSPKSGHDTVSWYQQALGQGPQFIFQYYEEEERQRGNFPDRFSGHQFPNYSSELNVNALLLGDSALYLCASSSRGGPQDQPQHFGDGTRLSIL.

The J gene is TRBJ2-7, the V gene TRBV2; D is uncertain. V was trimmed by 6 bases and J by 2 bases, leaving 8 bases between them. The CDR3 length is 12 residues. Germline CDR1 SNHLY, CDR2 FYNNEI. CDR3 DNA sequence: TGTGCCAGCAGACTGGGTGCCTACGAGCAGTACTTC. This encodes CASRLGAYEQYF.

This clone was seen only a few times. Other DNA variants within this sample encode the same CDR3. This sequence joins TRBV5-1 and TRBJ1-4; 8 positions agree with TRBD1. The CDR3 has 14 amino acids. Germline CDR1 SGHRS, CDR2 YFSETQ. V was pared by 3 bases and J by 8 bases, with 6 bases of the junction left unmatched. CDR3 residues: CASSSGTGREKLFF. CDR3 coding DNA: TGCGCCAGCAGCTCCGGGACAGGTAGAGAAAAACTGTTTTTT.

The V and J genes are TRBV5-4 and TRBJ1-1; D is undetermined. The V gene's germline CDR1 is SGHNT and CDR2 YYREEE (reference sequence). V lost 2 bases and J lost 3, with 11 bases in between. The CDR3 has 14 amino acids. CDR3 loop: CASSFRSQYTEAFF. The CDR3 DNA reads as TGTGCCAGCAGCTTTAGGTCACAGTACACTGAAGCTTTCTTT.

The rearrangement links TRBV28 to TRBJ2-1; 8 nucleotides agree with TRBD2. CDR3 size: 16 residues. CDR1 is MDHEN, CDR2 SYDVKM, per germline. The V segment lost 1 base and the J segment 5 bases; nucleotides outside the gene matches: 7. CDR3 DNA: TGTGCCAGCAGTTTATTAAAACTAGCGGACGACAATGAGCAGTTCTTC. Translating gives CASSLLKLADDNEQFF.

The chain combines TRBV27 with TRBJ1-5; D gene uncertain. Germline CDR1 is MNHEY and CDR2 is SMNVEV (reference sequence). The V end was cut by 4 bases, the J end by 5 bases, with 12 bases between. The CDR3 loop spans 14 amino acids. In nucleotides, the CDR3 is TGTGCCAGCAGTTCTCTCTACTTCGATCAGCCCCAGCATTTT. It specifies CASSSLYFDQPQHF.

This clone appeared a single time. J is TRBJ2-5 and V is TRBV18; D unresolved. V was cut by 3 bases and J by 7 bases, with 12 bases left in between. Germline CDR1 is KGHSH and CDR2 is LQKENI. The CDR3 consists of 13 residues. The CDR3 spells CASSPDPSGTQYF. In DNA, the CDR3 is TGTGCCAGCTCACCCGATCCGAGTGGGACCCAGTACTTC.

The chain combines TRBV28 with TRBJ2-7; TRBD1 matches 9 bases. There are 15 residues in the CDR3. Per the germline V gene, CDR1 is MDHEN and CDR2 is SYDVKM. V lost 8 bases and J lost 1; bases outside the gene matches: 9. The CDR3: CASGIIGTGSYEQYF. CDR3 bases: TGTGCCAGCGGCATCATAGGGACAGGGTCCTACGAGCAGTACTTC. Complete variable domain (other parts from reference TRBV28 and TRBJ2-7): DVKVTQSSRYLVKRTGEKVFLECVQDMDHENMFWYRQDPGLGLRLIYFSYDVKMKEKGDIPEGYSVSREKKERFSLILESASTNQTSMYLCASGIIGTGSYEQYFGPGTRLTVT.

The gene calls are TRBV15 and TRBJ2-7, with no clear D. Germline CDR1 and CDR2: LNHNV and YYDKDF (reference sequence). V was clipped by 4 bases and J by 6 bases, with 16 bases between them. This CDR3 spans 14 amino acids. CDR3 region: CATSIDQELREQYF. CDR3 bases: TGTGCCACCAGCATAGATCAAGAACTACGCGAGCAGTACTTC.

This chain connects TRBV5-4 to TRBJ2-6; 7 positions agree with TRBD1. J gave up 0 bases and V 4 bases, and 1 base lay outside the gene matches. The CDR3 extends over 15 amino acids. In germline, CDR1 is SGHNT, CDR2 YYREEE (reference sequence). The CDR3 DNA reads TGTGCCAGCAGCGACAGGGCCTCTGGGGCCAACGTCCTGACTTTC. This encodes CASSDRASGANVLTF.

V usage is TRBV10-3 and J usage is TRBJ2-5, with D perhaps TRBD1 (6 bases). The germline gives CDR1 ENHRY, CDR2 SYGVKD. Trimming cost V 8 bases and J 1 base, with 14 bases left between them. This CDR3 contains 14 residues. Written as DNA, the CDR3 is TGTGCCATCGGTCCACCAGGGGCCCAAGAGACCCAGTACTTC. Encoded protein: CAIGPPGAQETQYF.

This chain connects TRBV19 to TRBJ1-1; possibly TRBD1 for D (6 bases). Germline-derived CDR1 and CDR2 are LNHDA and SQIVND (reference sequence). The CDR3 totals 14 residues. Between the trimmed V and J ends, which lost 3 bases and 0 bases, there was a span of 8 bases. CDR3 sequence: CASSMTGVNTEAFF. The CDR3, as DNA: TGTGCCAGTAGTATGACAGGAGTGAACACTGAAGCTTTCTTT.

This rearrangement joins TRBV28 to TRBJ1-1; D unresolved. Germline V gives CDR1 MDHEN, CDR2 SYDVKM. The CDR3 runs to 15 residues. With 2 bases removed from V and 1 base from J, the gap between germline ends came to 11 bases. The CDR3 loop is CASSLVRSRNTEAFF. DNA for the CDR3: TGTGCCAGCAGTTTAGTAAGGTCGAGGAACACTGAAGCTTTCTTT.